This T cell receptor (beta chain) was sequenced during a study of CD8 T cells in Susac syndrome (dated by TCRdb to between 2018 and 2020). About the full investigation: Repertoire sequencing was used to test whether CD8+ T cell activation and differentiation in Susac syndrome was antigen driven. The study at large found these results: The study acknowledged that relatively few individuals were included in the TCR sequencing and HLA analysis.

RNA was extracted using the RNeasy kit, and about 0.45 to 1 ug of the RNA was reverse transcribed with random hexamers. The immunoSEQ multiplex PCR assay, covering 54 Vbeta and 13 Jbeta segments, was used to amplify TCR beta CDR3 regions. PCR amplification bias was corrected by using a synthetic template baseline for primer optimization and computational correction. The source study handled its data this way. Reads were assigned to V, D and J genes according to IMGT and analyzed in immunoSEQ Analyzer, with only productive sequences retained. Clonality was computed as one minus Shannon entropy normalized by log2 of the number of productive unique sequences. Public and private clones were assessed among the 100 most prevalent clones of each patient and control. Clones were defined as Susac-specific if absent from the healthy and MS cohorts, from under 1,200 published viral clones and from other ImmuneACCESS disease sequences. Through fastp at Q25 and MiXCR, TCRdb rebuilt clones from the public reads, retaining in-frame beta chains. Under each unique CDR3 protein, matching rows form one entry showing the most common genes and DNA. The V and J calls, along with clone size, are taken from TCRdb and not from the paper's own processing. This sample gives 150,000 or so distinct CDR3 sequences in total; about 91% of them show up just once. Roughly 0.08% of the sample is taken by the ten largest.

As encoded in the germline V gene, CDR1 is SGHTA while CDR2 is FQGNSA. The junction carries 10 bases between V and J, which are trimmed by 1 base and 1 base respectively. Spanning cysteine to phenylalanine, the CDR3 consists of 15 amino acids. Only the CDR3 portion is preserved as DNA: 45 bases, with reading frame beginning at the first base. Peripheral blood CD8+ and CD4+ T cells from healthy donors, Susac syndrome patients and multiple sclerosis patients were profiled by high-throughput TCR beta sequencing. Healthy donors were age- and sex-matched controls. CD8+ TEMRA cells were enriched by FACS, while bulk CD8+ and CD4+ T cells were purified by magnetic negative isolation. Blood was drawn into EDTA tubes, processed within 24 hours, and PBMCs were isolated by density gradient centrifugation. PBMCs intended for TCR sequencing were cryopreserved in liquid nitrogen and were subsequently thawed in a 37 degrees C water bath. The sorted or isolated CD4+, CD8+ and CD8+ TEMRA cells reached a purity of at least 90%.

Notes on this clonotype: The specificity of this receptor is unknown. No quality values exist for individual bases; no much larger clone is one base distant.

The chain joins TRBV7-2 to TRBJ1-1; no D gene can be assigned with confidence. Sample: CD4+ T cells from PBMCs. The receptor comes from a human donor in good health. The CDR3 has the sequence CASSLGPGSNTEAFF. The nucleotide sequence is TGTGCCAGCAGCTTAGGTCCGGGGTCGAACACTGAAGCTTTCTTT.